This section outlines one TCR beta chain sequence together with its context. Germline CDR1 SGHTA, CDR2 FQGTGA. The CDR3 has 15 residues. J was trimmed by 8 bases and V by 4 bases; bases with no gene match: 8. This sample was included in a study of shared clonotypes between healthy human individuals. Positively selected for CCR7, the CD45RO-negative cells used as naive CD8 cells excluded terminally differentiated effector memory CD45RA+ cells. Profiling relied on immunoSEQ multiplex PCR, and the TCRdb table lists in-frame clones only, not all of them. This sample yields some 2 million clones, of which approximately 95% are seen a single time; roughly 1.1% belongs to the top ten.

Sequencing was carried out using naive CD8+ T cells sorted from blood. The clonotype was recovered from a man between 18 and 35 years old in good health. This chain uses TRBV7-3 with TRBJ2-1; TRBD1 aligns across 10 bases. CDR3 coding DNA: TGTGCCAGCAGCTCTCCGGGACAGGGGTACCATGAGCAGTTCTTC. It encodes CASSSPGQGYHEQFF. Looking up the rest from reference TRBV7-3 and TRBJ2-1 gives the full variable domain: GAGVSQTPSNKVTEKGKYVELRCDPISGHTALYWYRQSLGQGPEFLIYFQGTGAADDSGLPNDRFFAVRPEGSVSTLKIQRTERGDSAVYLCASSSPGQGYHEQFFGPGTRLTVL.